The 8 T cell receptor beta chains given below trace back to one sample, sequenced in a study of metastatic and nonmetastatic thyroid tumors (dated by TCRdb to about 2020). No patient had received any treatment before thyroid surgery. The method behind the library was PCR. The instrument given in TCRdb is Illumina HiSeq 4000. TCRdb itself trimmed the public reads at Q25 with fastp, ran MiXCR and retained productive beta chains. A total of about 25,000 clones appear in this sample, approximately 19% of them only once. Approximately 4.2% of the sample is in the top ten clones. The sample was blood. Every receptor here comes from a male donor with papillary thyroid cancer or a benign thyroid nodule (not recorded which). Some clones in this sample may be carry-over from other donors' samples.

This clone was seen ten or more times. The rearrangement links TRBV7-9 to TRBJ2-1, with TRBD2 identical over 9 bases. Losses at the gene ends were 3 bases for V and 1 base for J; bases not matched to a gene: 4. In germline, CDR1 is SEHNR, CDR2 FQNEAQ (reference sequence). This CDR3 has 16 residues. The CDR3 protein is CASSLSSGSSYNEQFF. The DNA of the CDR3 is TGTGCCAGCAGCTTGAGTAGCGGGAGTTCCTACAATGAGCAGTTCTTC.

This clone was detected ten times or more. The chain employs TRBV9 and TRBJ2-7; 13 bases map to TRBD2. This CDR3 has 14 amino acids. Per germline, CDR1 SGDLS and CDR2 YYNGEE. The J segment lost 4 bases and the V segment lost 2 bases, leaving 0 bases of the junction unmatched. The CDR3 coding sequence is TGTGCCAGCAGCGTGGGACTAGCGGGGTACGAGCAGTACTTC. Translating gives CASSVGLAGYEQYF.

This clone rates as medium-sized. This sequence joins TRBV5-1 and TRBJ2-2; 8 bases match TRBD1. The CDR3 loop spans 16 amino acids. Losses at the gene ends were 6 bases for V and 5 bases for J; bases not matched to a gene: 12. Germline loops: CDR1 SGHRS, CDR2 YFSETQ. DNA for the CDR3: TGCGCCAGCAACGCGCTGCCAGGGGGCGAGACCGGGGAGCTGTTTTTT. Translation gives CASNALPGGETGELFF.

The gene calls are TRBV9 and TRBJ2-5; either TRBD1 or TRBD2 may fit D (6 bases each). The CDR3 sequence is 17 residues long. V was pared by 3 bases and J by 4 bases, with 22 bases between. The germline V gene has CDR1 SGDLS and CDR2 YYNGEE. The CDR3 nucleotides are TGTGCCAGCAGCGCTTGGGGTTGGGGGGCGGTTGGAGAGACCCAGTACTTC. It is translated as CASSAWGWGAVGETQYF.

At least ten counts were recorded for this clone. The chain employs TRBV29-1 and TRBJ2-3; no firm D call. Germline loops: CDR1 SQVTM, CDR2 ANQGSEA. Trimming shortened V by 4 bases and J by 2 bases, and 10 bases separated the two germline ends. The CDR3 runs to 13 residues. The CDR3 protein is CSVGHSSTDTQYF. CDR3 coding DNA: TGCAGCGTTGGTCACAGTTCCACAGATACGCAGTATTTT.

This clone was seen ten or more times. This rearrangement joins TRBV5-8 to TRBJ2-7, with 12 bases identical to TRBD2. J lost 6 bases, V lost 5 bases, and 6 bases had no gene match. The CDR3 runs to 14 residues. CDR1 and CDR2 from the germline V gene are SGHTS and YDEGEE. CDR3 region: CASRRLAGAVEQYF. The CDR3 bases are TGTGCCAGCAGGAGACTAGCGGGAGCTGTCGAGCAGTACTTC.

By share, this clone ranks as medium-sized. This sequence joins TRBV12-3 or TRBV12-4 and TRBJ1-2; 7 bases are a match to TRBD1. The CDR3 sequence is 13 residues long. Trimming at V came to 4 bases and at J to 6 bases, leaving 5 bases not matched to a gene. The CDR3 nucleotides are TGTGCCAGCAGTTATGACAGGGATCATGGCTACACCTTC. Translated, it gives CASSYDRDHGYTF.

This clone was observed many times. CDR3 protein: CASSVGSRTGLYEQYF. The CDR3 DNA is TGTGCCAGCAGCGTAGGCTCTCGGACAGGGCTTTACGAGCAGTACTTC. The chain combines TRBV9 with TRBJ2-7; 8 nucleotides align to TRBD1. Trimming took 0 bases from V and 4 from J; bases not matched to a gene: 9. The CDR3 spans 16 residues. Germline loops: CDR1 SGDLS, CDR2 YYNGEE.